The 21 T cell receptor beta chains given below trace back to one sample, sequenced in a study of blood T cells in healthy people across ages. Primed by a sample-barcoded 5' primer and a J-beta primer mix, a second PCR proceeded for about 6 to 11 cycles. TCRdb passed the 5' RACE reads through MiXCR, listing each CDR3 protein once. The sample has some 1.5 million distinct CDR3 sequences; roughly 28% are singletons. The specimen was blood. The receptor set was obtained from a woman aged 25-40 years in good health.

This clonotype was seen more than once but under ten times. The CDR3 sequence is CATSPQANYGYTF. The CDR3 region has the DNA TGTGCCACCTCCCCCCAGGCTAACTATGGCTACACCTTC. This sequence joins TRBV2 and TRBJ1-2; no definite D call. V was trimmed by 10 bases and J by 0 bases, leaving 12 bases between them. The germline V gene has CDR1 SNHLY and CDR2 FYNNEI. This CDR3 spans 13 amino acids.

This clonotype has only a few counts. The chain has TRBV6-2 or TRBV6-3 and TRBJ2-1; 7 bases are a match to TRBD2. There are 16 residues in the CDR3. Germline V gives CDR1 MNHEY, CDR2 SVGEGT. Unmatched junction bases numbered 12, after V lost 5 bases and J lost 5 bases. CDR3 coding DNA: TGTGCCAGCAGTCAGCGTGGTAGCGGGTCCCACAATGAGCAGTTCTTC. This gives the protein CASSQRGSGSHNEQFF.

About this clonotype itself: An end of the junction does not agree with germline; a read error may underlie this. The chain has TRBV6-6 and TRBJ2-5, with 11 bases lining up with TRBD2. Germline CDR1 reads MNHNY; CDR2 reads SVGAGI (reference sequence). The CDR3 contains 14 residues. This CDR3 reads CTSSLAGGGETQYF. CDR3 DNA sequence: TGTACCAGCAGCCTAGCGGGGGGTGGAGAGACCCAGTACTTC.

The chain has TRBV5-1 and TRBJ1-2; D gene ambiguous. The CDR3 covers 13 residues. Trimming took 0 bases from V and 6 from J, leaving 9 bases between them. Germline V gives CDR1 SGHRS, CDR2 YFSETQ. CDR3 DNA: TGCGCCAGCAGCTTGGAGCTCCGTGATGGCTACACCTTC. Its protein product is CASSLELRDGYTF.

This clonotype turned up a few times. The chain has TRBV18 and TRBJ1-5; 7 nucleotides align to TRBD1. This CDR3 region has 17 residues. Germline V CDR1 and CDR2: KGHSH, LQKENI. The V segment lost 4 bases and the J segment 7 bases; nucleotides outside the gene matches: 16. The CDR3 region is CASSLSRSGTENQPQHF. CDR3 bases: TGTGCCAGCTCACTCAGCAGGTCCGGGACAGAAAACCAGCCCCAGCATTTT.

This clonotype was seen only a few times. For the CDR3, the DNA is TGTGCCATCAGTGATTCTGGTCGCGCAGATACGCAGTATTTT. Translated: CAISDSGRADTQYF. V is TRBV10-3 and J is TRBJ2-3; D uncertain. Germline CDR1 is ENHRY and CDR2 is SYGVKD. V was clipped by 3 bases and J by 4 bases, with 11 bases between them. CDR3 length: 14 amino acids.

The V and J genes are TRBV6-2 or TRBV6-3 and TRBJ1-2; D not certain. The CDR3 contains 14 residues. The V gene lost 6 bases and the J gene lost 4 bases, with 15 bases spanning the gap. Germline V gives CDR1 MNHEY, CDR2 SVGEGT. CDR3 nucleotide sequence: TGTGCCAGCAGGAGGACTGCTATGGGCTATGGCTACACCTTC. The encoded protein is CASRRTAMGYGYTF.

The rearrangement links TRBV3-1 to TRBJ1-5; possible D gene TRBD1, 5 bases. Per germline, CDR1 LGHDT and CDR2 YNNKEL (reference sequence). This CDR3 is 14 amino acids long. The V gene lost 1 base and the J gene lost 6 bases, with 10 bases spanning the gap. CDR3 loop: CASSQAGVSQPQHF. CDR3 coding DNA: TGTGCCAGCAGCCAAGCGGGGGTGAGTCAGCCCCAGCATTTT.

V gene TRBV7-2 combines with J gene TRBJ2-3; the D gene is possibly TRBD1 (5 bases). The V gene's germline CDR1 is SGHTA and CDR2 FQGNSA. V was pared by 8 bases and J by 12 bases, with 27 bases between. CDR3 length: 15 residues. CDR3 DNA sequence: TGTGCCAGCGGCAAGGGGTACAGCTATGGAGACACACAGTATTTT. It encodes CASGKGYSYGDTQYF.

Turning to this clonotype: The junction differs from germline at one of its ends, possibly a read error. V is TRBV20-1 and J is TRBJ2-5; tentatively, D is TRBD1 (6 bases). The J call may be incorrect, as the DNA end agrees better with TRBJ2-7. The germline gives CDR1 DFQATT, CDR2 SNEGSKA (reference sequence). The CDR3 contains 12 residues. CDR3 protein: CRARTGRYEQYF. The CDR3 bases are TGCAGGGCTAGAACAGGGCGCTACGAGCAGTACTTC.

This clonotype came up a few times. The rearrangement uses TRBV9 and TRBJ1-3, with D uncertain. CDR1 and CDR2 (germline): SGDLS, YYNGEE. Deletions cut 7 bases from V and 2 bases from J, with 7 bases between. The CDR3 is made up of 12 amino acids. The CDR3 reads CASAEPGNTIYF. In DNA, the CDR3 is TGTGCCAGCGCCGAACCTGGAAACACCATATATTTT.

The J gene is TRBJ1-1, the V gene TRBV2, with D perhaps matching TRBD1 (5 bases). Germline CDR1 SNHLY, CDR2 FYNNEI. There are 12 residues in the CDR3. V was trimmed by 8 bases and J by 1 base, leaving 8 bases between them. The CDR3 reads CASLDTNTEAFF. The CDR3 DNA reads as TGTGCCAGCCTGGACACGAACACTGAAGCTTTCTTT. Full variable domain (missing parts from reference TRBV2 and TRBJ1-1): EPEVTQTPSHQVTQMGQEVILRCVPISNHLYFYWYRQILGQKVEFLVSFYNNEISEKSEIFDDQFSVERPDGSNFTLKIRSTKLEDSAMYFCASLDTNTEAFFGQGTRLTVV.

The chain links TRBV24-1 to TRBJ2-1, with D perhaps TRBD1 (6 bases). Trimming took 2 bases from V and 2 from J, leaving 12 bases between them. Germline CDR1 is KGHDR and CDR2 is SFDVKD. This CDR3 has 16 amino acids. The CDR3 spells CATSDSGVSAYNEQFF. The CDR3 region has the DNA TGTGCCACCAGTGATTCAGGGGTCTCGGCCTACAATGAGCAGTTCTTC.

This chain connects TRBV19 to TRBJ2-3; TRBD2 matches 7 bases. Trimming took 8 bases from V and 3 from J; bases not matched to a gene: 8. The length of the CDR3 is 14 residues. Germline lookup yields CDR1 LNHDA and CDR2 SQIVND (reference sequence). The CDR3: CASGRSGTTDTQYF. CDR3 sequence (DNA): TGTGCCAGTGGTAGAAGCGGGACTACAGATACGCAGTATTTT.

This clonotype was counted ten times or more. V and J are TRBV18 and TRBJ1-1; D not resolved. CDR1 and CDR2 (germline): KGHSH, LQKENI. The CDR3 is 11 residues long. Trimming took off 8 bases at V and 1 base at J, with 5 bases between the two ends. CDR3 region: CASSPNTEAFF. The CDR3 nucleotides are TGTGCCAGCAGCCCGAACACTGAAGCTTTCTTT.

V usage is TRBV6-6 and J usage is TRBJ2-3; 8 nucleotides line up with TRBD1. There are 14 residues in the CDR3. The germline V gene encodes CDR1 MNHNY and CDR2 SVGAGI (reference sequence). V trimming: 6 bases; J trimming: 7 bases; junction bases outside the gene matches: 9. As DNA, the CDR3 is TGTGCCAGCAGCGCCCAGGGGGCGAGAAATACGCAGTATTTT. It is translated as CASSAQGARNTQYF.

This sequence joins TRBV7-8 and TRBJ2-7, with a weak D call TRBD2 (6 bases). Germline V gene sequence: CDR1 SGHVS, CDR2 FQNEAQ. Trimming took off 5 bases at V and 5 bases at J, with 16 bases between the two ends. The CDR3 loop spans 14 amino acids. CDR3 region: CASSPWGRSDEQYF. The CDR3 DNA is TGTGCCAGCAGCCCCTGGGGGAGGAGCGACGAGCAGTACTTC.

The chain links TRBV5-5 to TRBJ1-2; D not certain. The CDR3 has 16 residues. Looked up from germline, CDR1 is SGHKS and CDR2 is YYEKEE (reference sequence). Trimming pared 0 bases from V and 5 bases from J, leaving 17 bases between. CDR3 in amino acids: CASSLAGQAERYGYTF. The CDR3 region has the DNA TGTGCCAGCAGCTTGGCCGGGCAGGCGGAGAGATATGGCTACACCTTC.

The chain combines TRBV6-6 with TRBJ1-1; D unresolved. Trimming pared 9 bases from V and 6 bases from J, leaving 17 bases between. The CDR3 consists of 13 residues. Germline CDR1 and CDR2: MNHNY and SVGAGI (reference sequence). The CDR3 region is CASGPESAAEAFF. DNA of the CDR3: TGTGCCAGTGGCCCTGAATCCGCCGCTGAAGCTTTCTTT.

This clonotype was seen at least ten times. The chain carries TRBV12-3 or TRBV12-4 and TRBJ1-6; D may be TRBD1 (6 bases). CDR3 length: 13 residues. Between the trimmed V and J ends, which lost 5 bases and 4 bases, there was a span of 6 bases. The CDR3 nucleotides are TGTGCCAGCAGTGGACAGTATAATTCACCCCTCCACTTT. Its translation is CASSGQYNSPLHF.

This clonotype was seen more than once but under ten times. This sequence joins TRBV28 and TRBJ1-5, with a weak D call TRBD1 (5 bases). V was shortened by 6 bases and J by 8 bases, with 14 bases between the two germline ends. Germline lookup yields CDR1 MDHEN and CDR2 SYDVKM. The CDR3 runs to 13 residues. The CDR3 region has the DNA TGTGCCAGCAGCAGGGTTGGGAATAAGCCCCAGCATTTT. This gives the protein CASSRVGNKPQHF.